Listed below are T cell receptor beta chains from one sample, sequenced in a study of PD-1 blockade in classical Hodgkin lymphoma. Method: immunoSEQ multiplex PCR; TCRdb's copy keeps in-frame clones and lacks some. The data show around 3,000 clones, roughly 71% seen once. The material sequenced was CD8+ T cells from blood. The receptor source for this set is a human donor with classical Hodgkin lymphoma. Both conserved end residues are part of each CDR3. Each record gives: J gene, D gene, V gene, clone size, CDR3 protein, CDR3 DNA. D genes are given only for firm matches. Expanded clones are given a class, and other clones once, few, many or no size at all.

>TRBJ1-2|TRBD1|TRBV5-6|large
CASSLPGQGAGYTF
TGTGCCAGCAGCTTACCGGGACAGGGGGCTGGCTACACCTTC
>TRBJ2-1|TRBD2|TRBV6-4|.
CASSTRTGGDNEQFF
TGTGCCAGCAGTACACGAACGGGGGGGGACAATGAGCAGTTCTTC
>TRBJ2-7|.|TRBV4-1|.
CASSQEPGFDEQYF
TGCGCCAGCAGCCAAGAACCGGGTTTTGACGAGCAGTACTTC
>TRBJ2-3|TRBD1|TRBV4-1|once
CASSQQPPGQVTDTQYF
TGCGCCAGCAGCCAACAGCCCCCGGGACAGGTCACAGATACGCAGTATTTT
>TRBJ1-5|.|TRBV28|large
CASSLGEGQPQHF
TGTGCCAGCAGTTTAGGGGAGGGGCAGCCCCAGCATTTT
>TRBJ2-7|.|TRBV5-8|few
CASSLPEAPYEQYF
TGTGCCAGCAGCTTGCCGGAGGCTCCCTACGAGCAGTACTTC
>TRBJ2-1|TRBD1|TRBV12-5|.
CASGWGQGSYNEQFF
TGTGCTAGTGGTTGGGGACAGGGCTCCTACAATGAGCAGTTCTTC
>TRBJ2-7|.|TRBV6-5|few
CASSYSVGDSYEQYF
TGTGCCAGCAGTTACTCGGTGGGGGACTCCTACGAGCAGTACTTC
>TRBJ2-1|.|TRBV6-4|.
CASSDGRVDEQFF
TGTGCCAGCAGTGACGGCAGGGTGGATGAGCAGTTCTTC
>TRBJ2-5|TRBD1|TRBV10-1|.
CASGPGQGYGETQYF
TGCGCCAGCGGCCCCGGACAGGGGTACGGGGAGACCCAGTACTTC
>TRBJ2-7|.|TRBV2|.
CASSEMGYEQYF
TGTGCCAGCAGTGAGATGGGCTACGAGCAGTACTTC
>TRBJ2-3|.|TRBV6-1|medium-sized
CASSEAVSPDTQYF
TGTGCCAGCAGTGAAGCGGTCAGCCCAGATACGCAGTATTTT
>TRBJ2-7|TRBD2|TRBV28|.
CASSTFWTSGRPREQYF
TGTGCCAGCAGTACTTTCTGGACTAGCGGGAGGCCTCGCGAGCAGTACTTC
>TRBJ2-7|.|TRBV9|.
CASSPSPDSGFYEQYF
TGTGCCAGCAGCCCATCTCCGGATAGCGGATTCTACGAGCAGTACTTC
>TRBJ2-1|.|TRBV11-3|.
CASSSGPSSVQFF
TGTGCCAGCAGCTCAGGTCCTAGTTCCGTGCAGTTCTTC
>TRBJ2-7|TRBD2|TRBV5-7|.
CASSLEGLAGGEQYF
TGTGCCAGCAGCTTGGAGGGACTAGCGGGAGGTGAGCAGTACTTC
>TRBJ1-2|.|TRBV5-1|.
CASSLTPAGGYTF
TGCGCCAGCAGCTTGACCCCGGCCGGTGGCTACACCTTC
>TRBJ2-7|TRBD2|TRBV27|.
CASSFWAGAYEQYF
TGTGCCAGCAGTTTCTGGGCGGGGGCCTACGAGCAGTACTTC
>TRBJ2-7|TRBD1|TRBV29-1|.
CSATGDTYEQYF
TGCAGCGCGACAGGGGACACCTACGAGCAGTACTTC
>TRBJ2-7|TRBD1|TRBV6-5|.
CASSYSSDRGYEQYF
TGTGCCAGCAGTTACTCGAGCGACAGGGGCTACGAGCAGTACTTC
>TRBJ2-7|TRBD2|TRBV7-9|.
CASSLAAGLAGWDSYEQYF
TGTGCCAGCAGCTTAGCGGCCGGACTAGCGGGATGGGATTCCTACGAGCAGTACTTC
>TRBJ2-5|.|TRBV6-5|.
CASRAIVQGTQYF
TGTGCCAGCAGGGCGATAGTCCAGGGGACCCAGTACTTC
>TRBJ2-3|TRBD2|TRBV5-1|once
CASSLAGSGSRTDTQYF
TGCGCCAGCAGCTTGGCCGGTAGCGGGAGTCGCACAGATACGCAGTATTTT
>TRBJ1-4|TRBD1|TRBV14|medium-sized
CASSQATGLNEKLFF
TGTGCCAGCAGCCAAGCGACAGGGCTGAATGAAAAACTGTTTTTT
>TRBJ2-3|TRBD2|TRBV11-2|.
CASSKRTSGRVIDTQYF
TGTGCCAGCAGCAAACGGACTAGCGGGAGGGTCATAGATACGCAGTATTTT
>TRBJ2-3|.|TRBV5-1|.
CASSLGGGLEEYF
TGCGCCAGCAGCTTGGGGGGCGGGCTCGAGGAGTATTTT
>TRBJ2-1|.|TRBV6-6|.
CASSYHEGNYNEQFF
TGTGCCAGCAGTTACCATGAGGGAAATTACAATGAGCAGTTCTTC
>TRBJ1-2|.|TRBV11-3|.
CASSLVGKAGGYTF
TGTGCCAGCAGCTTAGTCGGAAAGGCGGGTGGCTACACCTTC
>TRBJ2-3|TRBD1|TRBV10-3|.
CAISEGQGATDTQYF
TGTGCCATCAGTGAGGGACAGGGGGCCACAGATACGCAGTATTTT
>TRBJ1-5|.|TRBV10-3|few
CAISGIRGRQPQHF
TGTGCCATCAGTGGCATCAGGGGACGACAGCCCCAGCATTTT
>TRBJ2-2|.|TRBV19|.
CACRTTLNTGELFF
TGTGCCTGCCGGACAACCCTGAACACCGGGGAGCTGTTTTTT
>TRBJ1-2|TRBD1|TRBV19|.
CASSIVSGTGAGGYTF
TGTGCCAGTAGTATAGTATCCGGGACAGGGGCTGGTGGCTACACCTTC
>TRBJ2-1|TRBD2|TRBV9|.
CASSVEGGLAALDEQFF
TGTGCCAGCAGCGTAGAGGGAGGGCTAGCGGCCCTCGATGAGCAGTTCTTC
>TRBJ1-1|.|TRBV6-6|.
CASSYADPTEAFF
TGTGCCAGCAGTTACGCCGACCCCACTGAAGCTTTCTTT
>TRBJ2-1|TRBD2|TRBV28|.
CASSFPGPYGTSGRAIYNEQFF
TGTGCCAGCAGTTTCCCAGGCCCCTACGGGACTAGCGGGAGGGCCATCTACAATGAGCAGTTCTTC
>TRBJ2-3|.|TRBV7-2|.
CASSPGLGTDTQYF
TGTGCCAGCAGCCCAGGACTCGGCACAGATACGCAGTATTTT
>TRBJ2-1|TRBD2|TRBV15|.
CATSIISGRAFRNEQFF
TGTGCCACCAGCATAATTAGCGGGAGGGCCTTTCGGAATGAGCAGTTCTTC
>TRBJ2-2|.|TRBV6-4|.
CASSLADTGELFF
TGTGCCAGCAGTTTAGCGGACACCGGGGAGCTGTTTTTT
>TRBJ2-3|.|TRBV19|once
CASSITLLTDTQYF
TGTGCCAGTAGTATTACGCTCTTAACAGATACGCAGTATTTT
>TRBJ2-7|.|TRBV11-2|.
CASSSGLEQYF
TGTGCCAGCAGCTCCGGTCTCGAGCAGTACTTC
>TRBJ2-7|.|TRBV5-1|.
CASSGGALYEQYF
TGCGCCAGCAGCGGGGGGGCCCTTTACGAGCAGTACTTC